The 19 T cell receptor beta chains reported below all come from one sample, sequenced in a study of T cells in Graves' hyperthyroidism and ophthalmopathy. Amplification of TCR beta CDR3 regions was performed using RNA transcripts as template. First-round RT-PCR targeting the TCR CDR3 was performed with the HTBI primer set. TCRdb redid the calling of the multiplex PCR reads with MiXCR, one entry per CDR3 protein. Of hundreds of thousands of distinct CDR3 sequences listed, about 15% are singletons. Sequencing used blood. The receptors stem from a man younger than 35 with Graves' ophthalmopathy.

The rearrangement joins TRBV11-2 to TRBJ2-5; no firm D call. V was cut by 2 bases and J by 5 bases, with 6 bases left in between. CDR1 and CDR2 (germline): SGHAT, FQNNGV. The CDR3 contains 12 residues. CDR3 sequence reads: CASSLTLETQYF. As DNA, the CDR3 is TGTGCCAGCAGCTTAACTTTGGAGACCCAGTACTTC.

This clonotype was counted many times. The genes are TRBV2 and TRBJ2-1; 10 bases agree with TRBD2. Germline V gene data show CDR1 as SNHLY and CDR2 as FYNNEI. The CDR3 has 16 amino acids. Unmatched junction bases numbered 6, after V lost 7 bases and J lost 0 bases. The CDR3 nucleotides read TGTGCCAGCAAATCTAGCGGGAGCGCCTCCTACAATGAGCAGTTCTTC. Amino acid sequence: CASKSSGSASYNEQFF.

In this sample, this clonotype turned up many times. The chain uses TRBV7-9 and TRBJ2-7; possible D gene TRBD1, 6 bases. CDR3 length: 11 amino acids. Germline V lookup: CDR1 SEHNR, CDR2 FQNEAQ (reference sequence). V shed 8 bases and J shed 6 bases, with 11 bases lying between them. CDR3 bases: TGTGCCAGCTCGGACAGTAGCGAGCAGTACTTC. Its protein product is CASSDSSEQYF.

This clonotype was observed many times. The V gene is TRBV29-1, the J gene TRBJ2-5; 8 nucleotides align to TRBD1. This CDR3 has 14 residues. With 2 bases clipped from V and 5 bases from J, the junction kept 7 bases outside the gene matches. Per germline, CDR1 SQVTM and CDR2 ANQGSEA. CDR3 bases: TGCAGCGTTGAAACGGGACAGGTGGGGGAGACCCAGTACTTC. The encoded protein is CSVETGQVGETQYF. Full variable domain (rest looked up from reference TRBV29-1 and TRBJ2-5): SAVISQKPSRDICQRGTSLTIQCQVDSQVTMMFWYRQQPGQSLTLIATANQGSEATYESGFVIDKFPISRPNLTFSTLTVSNMSPEDSSIYLCSVETGQVGETQYFGPGTRLLVL.

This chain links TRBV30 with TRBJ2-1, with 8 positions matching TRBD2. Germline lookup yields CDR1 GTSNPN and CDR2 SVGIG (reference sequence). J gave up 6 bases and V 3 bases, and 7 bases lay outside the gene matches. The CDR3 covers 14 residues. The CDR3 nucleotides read TGTGCCTGGAGGACAGCGGGAGCGTCCAATGAGCAGTTCTTC. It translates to CAWRTAGASNEQFF.

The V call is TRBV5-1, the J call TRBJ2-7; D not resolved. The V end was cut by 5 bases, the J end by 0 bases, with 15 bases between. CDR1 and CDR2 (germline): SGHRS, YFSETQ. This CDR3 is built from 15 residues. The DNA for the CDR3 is TGCGCCAGCAGTTATCCCGACGTTAGCTCCTACGAGCAGTACTTC. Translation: CASSYPDVSSYEQYF.

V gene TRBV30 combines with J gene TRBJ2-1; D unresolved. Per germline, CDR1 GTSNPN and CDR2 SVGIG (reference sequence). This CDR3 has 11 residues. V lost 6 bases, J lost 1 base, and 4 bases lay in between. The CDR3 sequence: CACGSYNEQFF. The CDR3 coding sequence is TGTGCCTGCGGGTCCTACAATGAGCAGTTCTTC.

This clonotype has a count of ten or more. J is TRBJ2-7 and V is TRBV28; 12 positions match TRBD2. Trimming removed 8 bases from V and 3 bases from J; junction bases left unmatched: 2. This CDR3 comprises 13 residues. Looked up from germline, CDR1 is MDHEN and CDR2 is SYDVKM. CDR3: CASLTSGSYEQYF. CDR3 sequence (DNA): TGTGCCAGCCTGACTAGCGGGAGCTACGAGCAGTACTTC.

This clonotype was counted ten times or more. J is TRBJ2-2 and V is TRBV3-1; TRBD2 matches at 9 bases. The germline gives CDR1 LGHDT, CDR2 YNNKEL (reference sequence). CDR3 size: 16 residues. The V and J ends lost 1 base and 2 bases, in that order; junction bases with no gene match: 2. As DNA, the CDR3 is TGTGCCAGCAGCCAAGGACTAGCGGAAAACACCGGGGAGCTGTTTTTT. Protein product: CASSQGLAENTGELFF.

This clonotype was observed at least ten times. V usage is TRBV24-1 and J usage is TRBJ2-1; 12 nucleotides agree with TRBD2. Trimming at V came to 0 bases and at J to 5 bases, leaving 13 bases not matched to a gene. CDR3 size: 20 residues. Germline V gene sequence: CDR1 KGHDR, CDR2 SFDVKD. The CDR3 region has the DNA TGTGCCACCAGTGATTTGGGACAGCAAAAACTAGCGGGAGGTCACAATGAGCAGTTCTTC. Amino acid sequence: CATSDLGQQKLAGGHNEQFF.

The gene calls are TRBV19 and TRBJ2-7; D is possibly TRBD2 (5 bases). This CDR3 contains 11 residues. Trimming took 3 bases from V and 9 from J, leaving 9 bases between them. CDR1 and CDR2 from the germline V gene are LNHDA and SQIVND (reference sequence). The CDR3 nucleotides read TGTGCCAGTAGTATGGGGAGAGGGCAGTACTTC. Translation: CASSMGRGQYF.

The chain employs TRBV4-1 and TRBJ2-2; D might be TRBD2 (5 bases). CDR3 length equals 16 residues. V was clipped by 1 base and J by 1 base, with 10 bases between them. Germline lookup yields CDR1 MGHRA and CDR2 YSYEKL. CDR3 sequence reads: CASSQGETRNTGELFF. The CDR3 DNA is TGCGCCAGCAGCCAAGGGGAGACACGGAACACCGGGGAGCTGTTTTTT.

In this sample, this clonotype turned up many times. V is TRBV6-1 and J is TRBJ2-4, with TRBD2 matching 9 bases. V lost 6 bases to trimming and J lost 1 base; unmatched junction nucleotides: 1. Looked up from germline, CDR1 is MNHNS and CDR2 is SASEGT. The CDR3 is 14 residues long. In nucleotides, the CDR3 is TGTGCCAGCAGGACTAGCGGTGCCAAAAACATTCAGTACTTC. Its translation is CASRTSGAKNIQYF.

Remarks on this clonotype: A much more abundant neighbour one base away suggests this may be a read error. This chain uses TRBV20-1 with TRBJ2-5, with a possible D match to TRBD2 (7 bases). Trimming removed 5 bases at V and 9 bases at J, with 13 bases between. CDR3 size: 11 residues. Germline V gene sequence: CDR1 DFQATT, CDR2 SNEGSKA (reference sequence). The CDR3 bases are TGCAGTGCTCAAGGGGGGGAGGCCCAGTACTTC. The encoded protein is CSAQGGEAQYF.

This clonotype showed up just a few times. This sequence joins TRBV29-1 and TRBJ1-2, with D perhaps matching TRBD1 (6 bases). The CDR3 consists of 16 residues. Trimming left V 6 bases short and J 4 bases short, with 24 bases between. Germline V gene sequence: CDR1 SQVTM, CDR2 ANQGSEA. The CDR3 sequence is CSVAPEGGAVSYGYTF. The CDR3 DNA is TGCAGCGTCGCCCCCGAAGGGGGGGCCGTCAGCTATGGCTACACCTTC.

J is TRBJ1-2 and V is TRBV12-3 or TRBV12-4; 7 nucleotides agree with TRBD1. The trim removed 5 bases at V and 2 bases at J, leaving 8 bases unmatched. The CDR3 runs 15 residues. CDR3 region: CASSPQPTGNYGYTF. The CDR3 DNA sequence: TGTGCCAGCAGTCCCCAACCGACAGGGAACTATGGCTACACCTTC.

The chain's CDR3 is CASSYSSGSSYEQYF. CDR3 DNA: TGTGCCAGCAGTTACTCATCAGGGAGCTCCTACGAGCAGTACTTC. The chain recombines TRBV6-5 with TRBJ2-7; D might be TRBD1 or TRBD2, each matching 5 bases. Trimming pared 0 bases from V and 0 bases from J, leaving 9 bases between. The CDR3 loop spans 15 amino acids. Germline CDR1 is MNHEY and CDR2 is SVGAGI.

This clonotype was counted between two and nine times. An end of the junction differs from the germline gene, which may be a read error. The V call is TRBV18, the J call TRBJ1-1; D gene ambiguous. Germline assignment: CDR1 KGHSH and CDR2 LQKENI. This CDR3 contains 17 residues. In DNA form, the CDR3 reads TGTGCCAGCTCACTATCCCAAACAAGACGGATGAACACTGGAGCTTTCTTT. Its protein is CASSLSQTRRMNTGAFF.

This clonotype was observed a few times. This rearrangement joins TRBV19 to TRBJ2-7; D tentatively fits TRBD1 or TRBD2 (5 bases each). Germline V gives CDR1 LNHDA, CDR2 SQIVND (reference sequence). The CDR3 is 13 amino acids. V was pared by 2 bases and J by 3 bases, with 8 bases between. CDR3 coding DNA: TGTGCCAGTAGTATAAGGGACGGCTACGAGCAGTACTTC. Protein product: CASSIRDGYEQYF.